This is a list of T cell receptor beta chains from one sample in a study of blood T cell repertoires in COVID-19. Assay used: immunoSEQ multiplex PCR; TCRdb lists only in-frame clones, some missing. The table includes 100,000 to 150,000 clones, around 90% detected once. The sequencing sample was made of peripheral blood. These TCRs come from a woman in her sixties with COVID-19, enrolled during active disease. Both conserved end residues are part of each CDR3. The D gene is left open where the match is weak. Clone size, where shown, is once, few, many, or a class for clones that have expanded.

clone size: NA
J gene: TRBJ1-2
D gene: TRBD1
V gene: TRBV15
CDR3 protein: CATSRDVPGGSANYGYTF
CDR3 DNA: TGTGCCACCAGCAGAGATGTCCCAGGGGGCTCAGCTAACTATGGCTACACCTTC

clone size: NA
J gene: TRBJ2-1
D gene: NA
V gene: TRBV5-1
CDR3 protein: CASSLSRGRLAGTRPYNEQFF
CDR3 DNA: TGCGCCAGCAGCCTCTCCAGGGGGCGGCTAGCGGGAACCAGACCTTACAATGAGCAGTTCTTC

clone size: NA
J gene: TRBJ1-2
D gene: TRBD1
V gene: TRBV6-5
CDR3 protein: CASRSTGTAYGYTF
CDR3 DNA: TGTGCCAGCAGATCGACCGGGACAGCGTATGGCTACACCTTC

clone size: NA
J gene: TRBJ2-7
D gene: TRBD2
V gene: TRBV7-2
CDR3 protein: CASSLNLAGDNYEQYF
CDR3 DNA: TGTGCCAGCAGCTTAAACCTAGCGGGGGATAACTACGAGCAGTACTTC

clone size: NA
J gene: TRBJ2-1
D gene: TRBD2
V gene: TRBV27
CDR3 protein: CASRPPGLAYNEQFF
CDR3 DNA: TGTGCCAGCAGACCTCCGGGACTAGCTTACAATGAGCAGTTCTTC

clone size: once
J gene: TRBJ1-2
D gene: NA
V gene: TRBV30
CDR3 protein: CAWSVPGLGYTF
CDR3 DNA: TGTGCCTGGAGTGTACCAGGGCTCGGCTACACCTTC

clone size: NA
J gene: TRBJ2-3
D gene: TRBD2
V gene: TRBV3-1/TRBV3-2
CDR3 protein: CASSLSGASTDTQYF
CDR3 DNA: TGTGCCAGCAGCCTTAGCGGGGCTAGCACAGATACGCAGTATTTT

clone size: once
J gene: TRBJ1-2
D gene: TRBD1
V gene: TRBV12-3/TRBV12-4
CDR3 protein: CASSRDSYGYTF
CDR3 DNA: TGTGCCAGCAGTCGGGACAGCTATGGCTACACCTTC

clone size: NA
J gene: TRBJ1-2
D gene: TRBD1
V gene: TRBV7-2
CDR3 protein: CASSQIGTGLNGYTF
CDR3 DNA: TGTGCCAGCAGCCAAATAGGGACAGGGCTCAATGGCTACACCTTC

clone size: NA
J gene: TRBJ1-5
D gene: NA
V gene: TRBV7-2
CDR3 protein: CASSLARSGPQHF
CDR3 DNA: TGTGCCAGCAGCTTAGCGCGGAGTGGCCCCCAGCATTTT

clone size: NA
J gene: TRBJ1-1
D gene: NA
V gene: TRBV27
CDR3 protein: CASSPDTGNTEAFF
CDR3 DNA: TGTGCCAGCAGTCCGGATACAGGGAACACTGAAGCTTTCTTT

clone size: NA
J gene: TRBJ2-7
D gene: TRBD1
V gene: TRBV11-2
CDR3 protein: CASRRTGRGVSYEQYF
CDR3 DNA: TGTGCCAGCAGACGGACAGGGCGAGGAGTCTCCTACGAGCAGTACTTC

clone size: NA
J gene: TRBJ1-3
D gene: NA
V gene: TRBV4-3
CDR3 protein: CASSQDVGGGYSGNTIYF
CDR3 DNA: TGCGCCAGCAGCCAAGATGTCGGCGGGGGATACTCTGGAAACACCATATATTTT

clone size: once
J gene: TRBJ1-3
D gene: TRBD1
V gene: TRBV19
CDR3 protein: CASRRTGVTGNTIYF
CDR3 DNA: TGTGCCAGTAGGCGCACAGGGGTTACTGGAAACACCATATATTTT

clone size: NA
J gene: TRBJ1-3
D gene: NA
V gene: TRBV6-5
CDR3 protein: CASSKQAYSGNTIYF
CDR3 DNA: TGTGCCAGCAGCAAACAGGCATACTCTGGAAACACCATATATTTT

clone size: NA
J gene: TRBJ1-1
D gene: NA
V gene: TRBV12-3/TRBV12-4
CDR3 protein: CASTRVMNTEAFF
CDR3 DNA: TGTGCCAGCACCCGAGTAATGAACACTGAAGCTTTCTTT

clone size: NA
J gene: TRBJ1-1
D gene: TRBD1
V gene: TRBV5-1
CDR3 protein: CASSIDRGTEAFF
CDR3 DNA: TGCGCCAGCAGCATTGACAGGGGCACTGAAGCTTTCTTT

clone size: once
J gene: TRBJ1-4
D gene: NA
V gene: TRBV5-4
CDR3 protein: CASSPNPGNSNEKLFF
CDR3 DNA: TGTGCCAGCAGTCCTAACCCTGGTAACAGCAATGAAAAACTGTTTTTT

clone size: NA
J gene: TRBJ1-2
D gene: NA
V gene: TRBV5-4
CDR3 protein: CASSPGGVGNYGYTF
CDR3 DNA: TGTGCCAGCAGCCCGGGGGGGGTTGGGAACTATGGCTACACCTTC

clone size: once
J gene: TRBJ2-1
D gene: TRBD1
V gene: TRBV5-5
CDR3 protein: CASSLDRVLYNEQFF
CDR3 DNA: TGTGCCAGCAGCCTTGACAGGGTACTCTACAATGAGCAGTTCTTC

clone size: NA
J gene: TRBJ2-5
D gene: TRBD2
V gene: TRBV7-2
CDR3 protein: CASSLTSGGARTQYF
CDR3 DNA: TGTGCCAGCAGCTTAACTAGCGGGGGGGCAAGGACCCAGTACTTC

clone size: NA
J gene: TRBJ2-7
D gene: TRBD1
V gene: TRBV14
CDR3 protein: CASSVRDRGVNEQYF
CDR3 DNA: TGTGCCAGCAGCGTTCGGGACAGGGGCGTGAACGAGCAGTACTTC

clone size: NA
J gene: TRBJ1-1
D gene: NA
V gene: TRBV12-3/TRBV12-4
CDR3 protein: CASIRGNTEAFF
CDR3 DNA: TGTGCCAGCATCAGGGGGAACACTGAAGCTTTCTTT

clone size: NA
J gene: TRBJ2-1
D gene: NA
V gene: TRBV7-2
CDR3 protein: CASRFSGSSSYNEQFF
CDR3 DNA: TGTGCCAGCAGATTTTCCGGGTCAAGCTCCTACAATGAGCAGTTCTTC

clone size: NA
J gene: TRBJ1-2
D gene: NA
V gene: TRBV4-3
CDR3 protein: CASSQGEGASGYTF
CDR3 DNA: TGCGCCAGCAGCCAAGGCGAGGGTGCAAGTGGCTACACCTTC

clone size: NA
J gene: TRBJ2-7
D gene: TRBD1
V gene: TRBV19
CDR3 protein: CASSTGAGGVIYEQYF
CDR3 DNA: TGTGCCAGTAGTACAGGCGCAGGGGGAGTGATCTACGAGCAGTACTTC

clone size: NA
J gene: TRBJ1-5
D gene: NA
V gene: TRBV6-5
CDR3 protein: CASRPQGQRQPQHF
CDR3 DNA: TGTGCCAGCAGACCCCAGGGGCAGAGGCAGCCCCAGCATTTT

clone size: NA
J gene: TRBJ2-2
D gene: NA
V gene: TRBV19
CDR3 protein: CASSSGWAGELFF
CDR3 DNA: TGTGCCAGTAGTTCGGGGTGGGCCGGGGAGCTGTTTTTT

clone size: once
J gene: TRBJ1-4
D gene: NA
V gene: TRBV28
CDR3 protein: CASSLVGTGGEKLFF
CDR3 DNA: TGTGCCAGCAGTTTAGTCGGGACGGGGGGTGAAAAACTGTTTTTT

clone size: NA
J gene: TRBJ2-3
D gene: TRBD2
V gene: TRBV4-2
CDR3 protein: CASSQEFTSGPTDTQYF
CDR3 DNA: TGTGCCAGCAGCCAAGAATTTACTAGCGGGCCCACAGATACGCAGTATTTT

clone size: NA
J gene: TRBJ2-7
D gene: TRBD2
V gene: TRBV19
CDR3 protein: CASSIWGGEQYF
CDR3 DNA: TGTGCCAGTAGTATCTGGGGAGGGGAGCAGTACTTC

clone size: NA
J gene: TRBJ2-7
D gene: TRBD2
V gene: TRBV3-1/TRBV3-2
CDR3 protein: CASSQDPLAGAPSYEQYF
CDR3 DNA: TGTGCCAGCAGCCAAGATCCCCTAGCGGGGGCGCCCTCCTACGAGCAGTACTTC

clone size: NA
J gene: TRBJ2-7
D gene: TRBD1
V gene: TRBV7-9
CDR3 protein: CASILGQAAGEQYF
CDR3 DNA: TGTGCCAGCATCCTCGGACAGGCCGCTGGCGAGCAGTACTTC

clone size: NA
J gene: TRBJ1-6
D gene: TRBD1
V gene: TRBV6-6
CDR3 protein: CASSLRGLIGSYNSPLHF
CDR3 DNA: TGTGCCAGCAGTCTAAGGGGGCTTATTGGCTCCTATAATTCACCCCTCCACTTT

clone size: NA
J gene: TRBJ2-3
D gene: NA
V gene: TRBV5-1
CDR3 protein: CASSLVPPTGGSTDTQYF
CDR3 DNA: TGCGCCAGCAGCTTGGTTCCCCCTACTGGGGGGAGCACAGATACGCAGTATTTT

clone size: NA
J gene: TRBJ1-3
D gene: NA
V gene: TRBV12-3/TRBV12-4
CDR3 protein: CASSTGSGNTIYF
CDR3 DNA: TGTGCCAGCAGTACAGGGTCCGGAAACACCATATATTTT

clone size: NA
J gene: TRBJ2-7
D gene: TRBD1
V gene: TRBV30
CDR3 protein: CAWRKDRSSYEQYF
CDR3 DNA: TGTGCCTGGAGAAAGGACAGGAGCTCCTACGAGCAGTACTTC